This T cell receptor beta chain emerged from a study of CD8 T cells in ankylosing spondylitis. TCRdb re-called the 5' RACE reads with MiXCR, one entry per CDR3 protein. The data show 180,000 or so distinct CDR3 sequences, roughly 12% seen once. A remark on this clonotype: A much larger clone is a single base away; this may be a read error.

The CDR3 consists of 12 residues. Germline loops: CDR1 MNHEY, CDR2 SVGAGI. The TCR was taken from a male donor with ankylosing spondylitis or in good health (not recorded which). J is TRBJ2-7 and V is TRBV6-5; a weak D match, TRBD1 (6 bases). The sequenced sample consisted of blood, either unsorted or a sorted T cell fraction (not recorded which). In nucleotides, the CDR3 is TGTGCCAGCAGACGGGACAACTACGAGCAGCACTTC. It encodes CASRRDNYEQHF.